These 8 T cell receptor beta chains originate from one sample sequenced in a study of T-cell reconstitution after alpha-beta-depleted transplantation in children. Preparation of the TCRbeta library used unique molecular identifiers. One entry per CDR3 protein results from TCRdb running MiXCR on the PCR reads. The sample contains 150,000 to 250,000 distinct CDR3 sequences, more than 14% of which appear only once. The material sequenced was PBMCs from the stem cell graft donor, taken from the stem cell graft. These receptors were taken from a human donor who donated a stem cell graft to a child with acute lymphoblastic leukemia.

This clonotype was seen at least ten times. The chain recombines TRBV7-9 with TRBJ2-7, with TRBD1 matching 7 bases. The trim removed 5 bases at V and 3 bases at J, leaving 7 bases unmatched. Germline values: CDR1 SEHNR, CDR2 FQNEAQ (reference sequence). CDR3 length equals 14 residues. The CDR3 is CASSPKAGGYEQYF. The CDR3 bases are TGTGCCAGCAGCCCAAAGGCAGGGGGCTACGAGCAGTACTTC.

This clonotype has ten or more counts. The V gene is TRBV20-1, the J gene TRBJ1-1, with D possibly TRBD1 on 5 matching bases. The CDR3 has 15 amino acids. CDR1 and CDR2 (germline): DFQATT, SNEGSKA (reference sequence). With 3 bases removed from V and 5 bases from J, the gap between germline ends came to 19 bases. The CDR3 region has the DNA TGCAGTGCTAGCTACCGGGACCCCCGTTGGACTGAAGCTTTCTTT. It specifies CSASYRDPRWTEAFF.

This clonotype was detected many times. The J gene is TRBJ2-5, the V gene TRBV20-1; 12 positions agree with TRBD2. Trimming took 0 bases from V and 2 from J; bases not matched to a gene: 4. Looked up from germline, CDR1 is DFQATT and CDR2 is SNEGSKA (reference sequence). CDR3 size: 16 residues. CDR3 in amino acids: CSARDGTSGRQETQYF. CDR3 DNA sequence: TGCAGTGCTAGAGATGGAACTAGCGGGAGGCAAGAGACCCAGTACTTC.

CDR3 region: CASSPTPYTTGELFF. In DNA, the CDR3 is TGTGCCAGCAGCCCTACCCCCTATACCACCGGGGAGCTGTTTTTT. The gene calls are TRBV11-3 and TRBJ2-2; D uncertain. CDR3 length: 15 amino acids. Deletions cut 5 bases from V and 4 bases from J, with 14 bases between. Germline lookup yields CDR1 SGHNT and CDR2 YENEEA.

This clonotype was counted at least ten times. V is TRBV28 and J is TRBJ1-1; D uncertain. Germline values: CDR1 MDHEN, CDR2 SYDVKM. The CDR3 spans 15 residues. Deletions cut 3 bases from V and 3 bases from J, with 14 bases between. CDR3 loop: CASSFRFEGYTEAFF. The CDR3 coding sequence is TGTGCCAGCAGTTTTCGATTTGAGGGATACACTGAAGCTTTCTTT.

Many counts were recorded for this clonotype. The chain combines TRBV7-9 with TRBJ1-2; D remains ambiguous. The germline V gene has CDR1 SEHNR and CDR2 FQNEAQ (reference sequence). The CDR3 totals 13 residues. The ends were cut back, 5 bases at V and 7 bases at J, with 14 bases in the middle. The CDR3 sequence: CASSRTAAGGYTF. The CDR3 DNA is TGTGCCAGCAGCCGGACGGCAGCGGGTGGCTACACCTTC.

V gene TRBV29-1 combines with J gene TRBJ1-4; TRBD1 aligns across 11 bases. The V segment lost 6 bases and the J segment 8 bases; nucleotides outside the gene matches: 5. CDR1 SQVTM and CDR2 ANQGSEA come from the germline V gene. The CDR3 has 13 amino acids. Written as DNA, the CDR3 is TGCAGCGTCCGGACAGGGGGCCGAGAAAAACTGTTTTTT. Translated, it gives CSVRTGGREKLFF.

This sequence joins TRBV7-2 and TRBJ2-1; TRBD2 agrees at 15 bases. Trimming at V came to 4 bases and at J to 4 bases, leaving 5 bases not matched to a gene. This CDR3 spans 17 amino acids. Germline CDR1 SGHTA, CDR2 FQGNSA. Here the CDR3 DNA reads TGTGCCAGCAGCTCCGGACTAGCGGGAGGGCTTTACAATGAGCAGTTCTTC. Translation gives CASSSGLAGGLYNEQFF.